The 7 T cell receptor beta chains in this list originate from one sample, sequenced in a study of CD8 T cells in Susac syndrome. Reverse transcription of 0.5 to 1 ug RNA used random hexamers. In TCRdb, the immunoSEQ multiplex PCR reads were re-called with MiXCR into one record per CDR3 protein. This sample has about 130,000 distinct CDR3 sequences; around 94% occur once, and the top ten carry 0.087%. Sequencing input: CD4+ T cells from PBMCs. The receptors stem from a human donor in good health.

The chain couples TRBV7-2 to TRBJ2-5; D remains ambiguous. The CDR3 loop spans 14 amino acids. Trimming took off 2 bases at V and 4 bases at J, with 11 bases between the two ends. CDR1 and CDR2 (germline): SGHTA, FQGNSA. The CDR3 here is CASSLPLSRETQYF. Here the CDR3 DNA reads TGTGCCAGCAGCTTACCCCTCAGTCGAGAGACCCAGTACTTC. Full variable domain (missing parts from reference TRBV7-2 and TRBJ2-5): GAGVSQSPSNKVTEKGKDVELRCDPISGHTALYWYRQSLGQGLEFLIYFQGNSAPDKSGLPSDRFSAERTGGSVSTLTIQRTQQEDSAVYLCASSLPLSRETQYFGPGTRLLVL.

J is TRBJ2-1 and V is TRBV20-1, with D perhaps TRBD1 (7 bases). Germline CDR1 is DFQATT and CDR2 is SNEGSKA (reference sequence). This CDR3 is built from 12 residues. The V end lost 5 bases, the J end lost 5 bases, and 10 bases lay between the germline ends. The CDR3 DNA sequence: TGCAGTGCTGCAGGGGGGCACAATGAGCAGTTCTTC. Amino acids: CSAAGGHNEQFF.

The rearrangement links TRBV7-9 to TRBJ2-4; 9 nucleotides agree with TRBD1. The CDR3 loop spans 14 amino acids. V lost 1 base and J lost 12; bases outside the gene matches: 7. Germline V gene lookup returns CDR1 SEHNR and CDR2 FQNEAQ (reference sequence). The CDR3 spells CASSLDGTGIGQYF. In DNA form, the CDR3 reads TGTGCCAGCAGCTTAGATGGGACAGGGATCGGTCAGTACTTC.

The chain uses TRBV5-1 and TRBJ2-3; the D is unclear. This CDR3 has 15 amino acids. V lost 0 bases and J lost 0, with 8 bases in between. Germline values: CDR1 SGHRS, CDR2 YFSETQ. The CDR3 DNA follows: TGCGCCAGCAGCTTGGCTTCAGCAAGCACAGATACGCAGTATTTT. This sequence encodes CASSLASASTDTQYF.

This clonotype appeared once. The chain joins TRBV4-3 to TRBJ2-5, with TRBD2 identical over 9 bases. CDR1 is LGHNA and CDR2 is YSLEER in the germline V gene. V lost 1 base, J lost 6 bases, and 9 bases stayed unmatched. The length of the CDR3 is 16 residues. In DNA form, the CDR3 reads TGCGCCAGCAGCCAAGTACCGGGCGGGAGGGCTCAGACCCAGTACTTC. It codes for CASSQVPGGRAQTQYF.

The V call is TRBV6-5, the J call TRBJ2-7; D remains ambiguous. The ends were cut back, 0 bases at V and 1 base at J, with 4 bases in the middle. The CDR3 length is 13 residues. In germline, CDR1 is MNHEY, CDR2 SVGAGI. The CDR3 loop reads CASSYSLSYEQYF. In DNA form, the CDR3 reads TGTGCCAGCAGTTACTCGTTGTCCTACGAGCAGTACTTC.

The V call is TRBV2, the J call TRBJ2-2; the match to TRBD1 covers 7 bases. The CDR3 is made up of 14 amino acids. The V segment lost 4 bases and the J segment 5 bases; nucleotides outside the gene matches: 4. Germline V gene lookup returns CDR1 SNHLY and CDR2 FYNNEI. CDR3 DNA sequence: TGTGCCAGCAGTGGAGGGGGCAGGACCGGGGAGCTGTTTTTT. Protein product: CASSGGGRTGELFF.